This is a list of T cell receptor beta chains from one sample in a study of tissue T cells after allogeneic stem cell transplantation. Sequencing used immunoSEQ multiplex PCR; TCRdb keeps in-frame clones, though not all of them. The sample shows about 26,000 clones, roughly 89% of them seen only once. The material was blood, obtained before transplantation. The receptors come from a male donor older than 55 who later had graft-versus-host disease after an allogeneic stem cell transplant. Each CDR3 is given with its conserved first and last residue. The order of the fields is D gene, V gene, J gene, clone size, CDR3 DNA, CDR3 protein. The D gene is left open where the match is weak. Clone size is shown for a subset of rows, as once, few, many or a class of expanded clone.

NA	TRBV30	TRBJ1-2	NA	TGTGCCTGGAGCGGCAAGACAGGACCCTACACCTTC	CAWSGKTGPYTF
NA	TRBV9	TRBJ2-1	NA	TGTGCCAGCAGCGTCGAAAGCGGGTGGGAGCAGTTCTTC	CASSVESGWEQFF
TRBD2	TRBV30	TRBJ2-3	NA	TGTGCCCGAGCTAGCGGGGCCACAGATACGCAGTATTTT	CARASGATDTQYF
NA	TRBV6-5	TRBJ1-2	NA	TGTGCCAGCAGTTACCTTCAAGTACGGGACAACTATGGCTACACCTTC	CASSYLQVRDNYGYTF
NA	TRBV7-6	TRBJ2-1	NA	TGTGCCAGCAGCTCCACTAATGAGCAGTTCTTC	CASSSTNEQFF
TRBD2	TRBV18	TRBJ2-5	NA	TGTGCCAGCTCACTACGACTAGCGGGGGGGCCGTGGCGGCATGAGACCCAGTACTTC	CASSLRLAGGPWRHETQYF
NA	TRBV10-3	TRBJ1-4	NA	TGTGCCATCAGTGAGTCGACAAGTGAAAAACTGTTTTTT	CAISESTSEKLFF
TRBD1	TRBV11-2	TRBJ1-2	NA	TGTGCCAGCAGCTTGAACAGGGGCCCCATAGATGGCTACACCTTC	CASSLNRGPIDGYTF
TRBD2	TRBV18	TRBJ2-1	NA	TGTGCCAGCTCACCACCGGCGGGGGGTAATGAGCAGTTCTTC	CASSPPAGGNEQFF
NA	TRBV9	TRBJ2-1	NA	TGTGCCAGCCTGGGAGGGGGTGGCAATGAGCAGTTCTTC	CASLGGGGNEQFF
TRBD1	TRBV19	TRBJ2-1	NA	TGTGCCAGTTCGTGGGGACAGCGCTACAATGAGCAGTTCTTC	CASSWGQRYNEQFF
NA	TRBV6-5	TRBJ2-5	few	TGTGCCAGCAGACTGACACCGACGGAGACCCAGTACTTC	CASRLTPTETQYF
TRBD2	TRBV5-1	TRBJ2-7	NA	TGCGCCAGCAGCTCCGGGACTATCACTTACGAGCAGTACTTC	CASSSGTITYEQYF
NA	TRBV28	TRBJ1-5	NA	TGTGCCAGCAGTCCCCAAGAAAGATCCTATAGCAATCAGCCCCAGCATTTT	CASSPQERSYSNQPQHF
NA	TRBV10-3	TRBJ1-3	NA	TGTGCCATCAGTGAGGGGGGAACTGGAAACACCATATATTTT	CAISEGGTGNTIYF
NA	TRBV5-1	TRBJ2-7	NA	TGCGCCAGCAGCTTGGAACCCTTCTCCTACGAGCAGTACTTC	CASSLEPFSYEQYF
NA	TRBV21-1	TRBJ1-3	once	TGTGCCAGCAGTACAAGACCGTGGCCTGGAAACACCATATATTTT	CASSTRPWPGNTIYF
TRBD1	TRBV11-2	TRBJ1-1	NA	TGTGCCAGTCACCCGGGTGACAGGGCCCTCATGAACACTGAAGCTTTCTTT	CASHPGDRALMNTEAFF
NA	TRBV24-1	TRBJ2-1	NA	TGTGCCACCAGCTCCATCAGGGGGGGTTACAATGAGCAGTTCTTC	CATSSIRGGYNEQFF
NA	TRBV7-7	TRBJ2-1	NA	TGTGCCAGCAGCCCCGTTTCCGCGAGCGATGAGCAGTTCTTC	CASSPVSASDEQFF